The 28 T cell receptor beta chains presented below share a single source sample, sequenced in a study of response to subunit inactivated influenza vaccine. TCRdb used MiXCR to reprocess the RT-PCR reads, holding one entry per CDR3 protein. This repertoire shows a few hundred thousand distinct CDR3 sequences, about a tenth found once; its top ten account for less than 15%. The sample in question was PBMCs from blood, obtained 40 to 50 days after vaccination. The receptor set was obtained from a man aged 45-65 years who received an inactivated influenza vaccine.

This clonotype appeared a few times. The chain combines TRBV5-1 with TRBJ1-1; 10 nucleotides match TRBD1. V lost 3 bases, J lost 4 bases, and 3 bases stayed unmatched. CDR1 and CDR2 (germline): SGHRS, YFSETQ. The CDR3 contains 14 residues. The CDR3, as DNA: TGCGCCAGCAGCTCGGGACAGGGGCGCACTGAAGCTTTCTTT. Protein: CASSSGQGRTEAFF. The complete variable domain, with remaining parts taken from reference TRBV5-1 and TRBJ1-1, reads KAGVTQTPRYLIKTRGQQVTLSCSPISGHRSVSWYQQTPGQGLQFLFEYFSETQRNKGNFPGRFSGRQFSNSRSEMNVSTLELGDSALYLCASSSGQGRTEAFFGQGTRLTVV.

This clonotype was picked up many times. This chain links TRBV5-1 with TRBJ2-3, with TRBD2 as a possible D gene (6 bases). This CDR3 is 13 amino acids long. Trimming pared 5 bases from V and 6 bases from J, leaving 13 bases between. Germline values: CDR1 SGHRS, CDR2 YFSETQ. In DNA form, the CDR3 reads TGCGCCAGCAGTGGGCAGGGAGGTGATACGCAGTATTTT. Protein sequence: CASSGQGGDTQYF.

In its sample, this clonotype was seen a few times. The gene calls are TRBV5-1 and TRBJ2-3; D remains unclear. Germline V lookup: CDR1 SGHRS, CDR2 YFSETQ. The CDR3 sequence is 14 residues long. The germline V and J ends were trimmed by 6 bases and 2 bases, with 13 bases remaining between them. In DNA, the CDR3 is TGCGCCAGCAAACCGGTGACGGACACAGATACGCAGTATTTT. Amino acids: CASKPVTDTDTQYF.

This clonotype was seen a handful of times. This chain uses TRBV25-1 with TRBJ1-2; D ambiguous. This CDR3 has 15 amino acids. The germline V gene has CDR1 MGHDK and CDR2 SYGVNS. The V end lost 1 base, the J end lost 3 bases, and 12 bases lay between the germline ends. In nucleotides, the CDR3 is TGTGCCAGCAGTGAATCGGATAGGAACGACTATGGCTACACCTTC. Its translation is CASSESDRNDYGYTF.

This clonotype was picked up many times. The J gene is TRBJ2-7, the V gene TRBV5-1; 9 bases are shared with TRBD1. The CDR3 length is 14 residues. CDR1 and CDR2 from the germline V gene are SGHRS and YFSETQ. V was pared by 5 bases and J by 4 bases, with 7 bases of the junction left unmatched. This CDR3 reads CASRLSGTGYEQYF. The CDR3 region has the DNA TGCGCCAGCAGATTGAGCGGGACAGGGTACGAGCAGTACTTC.

Notes on this clonotype: Because the CDR3 is missing its conserved closing phenylalanine or tryptophan, this is likely a read error. The chain employs TRBV10-3 and TRBJ2-1, with 11 bases aligning to TRBD2. Trimming removed 11 bases from V and 10 bases from J; junction bases left unmatched: 10. Germline assignment: CDR1 ENHRY and CDR2 SYGVKD. The CDR3 is 13 amino acids. The CDR3 DNA reads TGTGCCTTCGGGCTAGCGGGGGGTCAGGAGCAGTTCCTC. Protein sequence: CAFGLAGGQEQFL.

V is TRBV2 and J is TRBJ2-7; TRBD2 matches 12 bases. V shed 6 bases and J 0 bases; nucleotides not matched to a gene: 3. The CDR3 has 15 amino acids. CDR1 is SNHLY and CDR2 is FYNNEI in the germline V gene. The CDR3 spells CASSETSGGSYEQYF. The CDR3 DNA is TGTGCCAGCAGCGAGACTAGCGGGGGCTCCTACGAGCAGTACTTC.

In this sample, this clonotype turned up once. The chain recombines TRBV6-2 or TRBV6-3 with TRBJ2-2; D unresolved. Per the germline V gene, CDR1 is MNHEY and CDR2 is SVGEGT. Trimming took off 2 bases at V and 5 bases at J, with 12 bases between the two ends. The CDR3 sequence is 15 residues long. The CDR3 region is CASSYGGFGTGELFF. CDR3 bases: TGTGCCAGCAGTTACGGCGGTTTCGGAACCGGGGAGCTGTTTTTT.

V is TRBV6-2 or TRBV6-3 and J is TRBJ2-5; maybe TRBD1 (5 bases). CDR3 size: 14 residues. V dropped 5 bases and J dropped 5 bases, with 15 bases sitting between them. Per germline, CDR1 MNHEY and CDR2 SVGEGT. CDR3 loop: CASSLGVLLETQYF. The CDR3 DNA follows: TGTGCCAGCAGTCTAGGGGTTTTATTGGAGACCCAGTACTTC.

This rearrangement joins TRBV12-3 or TRBV12-4 to TRBJ1-2, with D perhaps matching TRBD1 (6 bases). The V end was cut by 6 bases, the J end by 0 bases, with 11 bases between. This CDR3 comprises 14 residues. The CDR3, as DNA: TGTGCCAGCAGGGAGACAGGTTCTAACTATGGCTACACCTTC. Encoded protein: CASRETGSNYGYTF.

The rearrangement links TRBV6-5 to TRBJ2-3; either TRBD1 or TRBD2 may fit D (6 bases each). Trimming pared 3 bases from V and 2 bases from J, leaving 12 bases between. CDR1 is MNHEY and CDR2 is SVGAGI in the germline V gene. The length of the CDR3 is 15 residues. CDR3 loop: CASSYWGADTDTQYF. CDR3 DNA sequence: TGTGCCAGCAGTTATTGGGGGGCGGACACAGATACGCAGTATTTT.

This chain links TRBV18 with TRBJ1-1; the D gene is possibly TRBD1 (5 bases). The ends were cut back, 4 bases at V and 7 bases at J, with 13 bases in the middle. This CDR3 is 13 amino acids long. Germline V CDR1 and CDR2: KGHSH, LQKENI. CDR3 loop: CASSRGSLGEAFF. The CDR3 DNA reads as TGTGCCAGCTCACGGGGGAGTCTGGGTGAAGCTTTCTTT.

The CDR3 DNA follows: TGTGCCAGCAGTTCGTCAGGGGGCCGAGTGTTTTATGAGCAGTTCTTC. It yields the protein CASSSSGGRVFYEQFF. V gene TRBV12-3 or TRBV12-4 combines with J gene TRBJ2-1; 8 bases line up with TRBD1. Germline trimming cut 4 bases from V and 8 bases from J; bases unmatched to any gene: 13. The CDR3 is made up of 16 amino acids.

This clonotype showed up just a few times. The genes are TRBV2 and TRBJ2-1; 7 bases map to TRBD2. After removal of 5 bases from V and 3 bases from J, the junction contained 13 bases not matched to a gene. The CDR3 length is 17 residues. Germline V gene lookup returns CDR1 SNHLY and CDR2 FYNNEI. This CDR3 reads CASSPGLPLTFYNEQFF. CDR3 nucleotides: TGTGCCAGCAGTCCGGGACTACCCCTGACCTTCTACAATGAGCAGTTCTTC.

The chain is built from TRBV25-1 and TRBJ1-6; 9 bases map to TRBD1. Germline trimming cut 9 bases from V and 10 bases from J; bases unmatched to any gene: 10. Germline CDR1 and CDR2: MGHDK and SYGVNS. The CDR3 is 14 amino acids. The CDR3: CASNPGQGGSPLHF. CDR3 coding DNA: TGTGCCAGTAATCCGGGACAGGGAGGATCACCCCTCCACTTT.

The V call is TRBV11-1, the J call TRBJ2-1; maybe TRBD2 (6 bases). CDR3 size: 18 residues. CDR1 and CDR2 (germline): SGHAT, FQDESV (reference sequence). V lost 5 bases and J 0 bases, leaving 20 bases between the germline ends. The DNA of the CDR3 is TGTGCCAGCAGCCCCACGGTGCGGGGCGGCCCCTCCTACAATGAGCAGTTCTTC. This sequence encodes CASSPTVRGGPSYNEQFF.

The chain recombines TRBV6-1 with TRBJ2-3; 10 nucleotides align to TRBD2. The trim removed 5 bases at V and 1 base at J, leaving 6 bases unmatched. Germline V gene data show CDR1 as MNHNS and CDR2 as SASEGT. CDR3 length: 16 amino acids. The chain's CDR3 is CASSKGLAGGTDTQYF. CDR3 nucleotides: TGTGCCAGCAGTAAGGGGCTAGCGGGGGGCACAGATACGCAGTATTTT.

This clonotype came up a few times. This sequence joins TRBV10-3 and TRBJ2-7; 10 bases fit TRBD1. This CDR3 region has 15 residues. Losses at the gene ends were 5 bases for V and 5 bases for J; bases not matched to a gene: 9. Germline-derived CDR1 and CDR2 are ENHRY and SYGVKD. The CDR3 nucleotides are TGTGCCATCAGTTCCACCGGGACAGGGGTCCACGAGCAGTACTTC. It specifies CAISSTGTGVHEQYF.

This clonotype occurred a few times. This chain uses TRBV6-1 with TRBJ2-7; D unresolved. Trimming removed 6 bases at V and 4 bases at J, with 19 bases between. CDR1 is MNHNS and CDR2 is SASEGT in the germline V gene. This CDR3 comprises 15 residues. The CDR3 here is CASRDRAPPQYEQYF. In nucleotides, the CDR3 is TGTGCCAGCAGAGACCGGGCACCTCCCCAATACGAGCAGTACTTC.

This clonotype has at least ten counts. The chain employs TRBV15 and TRBJ1-2; D call uncertain. The CDR3 is 14 amino acids. CDR1 and CDR2 (germline): LNHNV, YYDKDF (reference sequence). V lost 1 base, J lost 4 bases, and 10 bases lay in between. This chain's CDR3 is CATSRVTYPYGYTF. Written as DNA, the CDR3 is TGTGCCACCAGCAGAGTCACCTACCCCTATGGCTACACCTTC.

Ten or more counts support this clonotype. V gene TRBV20-1 combines with J gene TRBJ1-5; D might be TRBD1 (5 bases). V was shortened by 2 bases and J by 0 bases, with 8 bases between the two germline ends. Germline-derived CDR1 and CDR2 are DFQATT and SNEGSKA (reference sequence). CDR3 size: 14 residues. The CDR3 region is CSARRDYSNQPQHF. The CDR3 DNA sequence: TGCAGTGCTAGAAGGGACTATAGCAATCAGCCCCAGCATTTT.

The rearrangement joins TRBV28 to TRBJ2-3; D is unresolved. The CDR3 consists of 13 residues. V lost 6 bases to trimming and J lost 3 bases, with 10 bases between them. Germline CDR1 is MDHEN and CDR2 is SYDVKM. The CDR3 region has the DNA TGTGCCAGCAGCCCCGGAGCAACAGATACGCAGTATTTT. It translates to CASSPGATDTQYF.

V and J are TRBV4-3 and TRBJ2-6; either TRBD1 or TRBD2 may supply D (6 bases each). CDR3 length: 16 amino acids. Germline V gene data show CDR1 as LGHNA and CDR2 as YSLEER. V lost 4 bases, J lost 2 bases, and 12 bases lay in between. In DNA, the CDR3 is TGCGCCAGCAGCCTGAGGGGGGAAGCTGGGGCCAACGTCCTGACTTTC. Translated: CASSLRGEAGANVLTF.

This clonotype was counted a few times. The chain has TRBV29-1 and TRBJ2-7, with 8 nucleotides matching TRBD2. V lost 0 bases to trimming and J lost 3 bases; unmatched junction nucleotides: 13. Per the germline V gene, CDR1 is SQVTM and CDR2 is ANQGSEA. The CDR3 sequence is 17 residues long. The CDR3 region is CSVEDPLGSSGRYEQYF. DNA of the CDR3: TGCAGCGTTGAAGACCCGCTCGGGTCTAGCGGGCGCTACGAGCAGTACTTC.

In regard to this clonotype: A single base separates this from a much larger clone, so it may be a read error. This sequence joins TRBV7-9 and TRBJ1-1; D is undetermined. The CDR3 spans 12 residues. CDR1 SEHNR and CDR2 FQNEAQ come from the germline V gene (reference sequence). V shed 5 bases and J shed 0 bases, with 4 bases lying between them. CDR3: CASSEMNTEAFF. The CDR3 DNA reads as TGTGCCAGCAGCGAGATGAACACTGAAGCTTTCTTT.

V is TRBV12-3 or TRBV12-4 and J is TRBJ2-1, with 8 positions matching TRBD2. The CDR3 is made up of 16 amino acids. J lost 8 bases, V lost 0 bases, and 9 bases had no gene match. The CDR3 region is CASSLALVTSGHEQFF. In nucleotides, the CDR3 is TGTGCCAGCAGTTTAGCGCTGGTAACTAGCGGTCATGAGCAGTTCTTC.

This clonotype was counted only a few times. This chain links TRBV10-3 with TRBJ2-7; TRBD1 agrees at 8 bases. CDR1 and CDR2 from the germline V gene are ENHRY and SYGVKD. The CDR3 is made up of 14 amino acids. Trimming took 4 bases from V and 3 from J; bases not matched to a gene: 5. The CDR3 reads CAISVGDRGYEQYF. The DNA for the CDR3 is TGTGCCATCAGTGTAGGCGACAGGGGCTACGAGCAGTACTTC.

The rearrangement joins TRBV5-6 to TRBJ2-7; D may correspond to TRBD1 or TRBD2 (6 bases each). Trimming took 4 bases from V and 8 from J, leaving 13 bases between them. Germline loops: CDR1 SGHDT, CDR2 YYEEEE. This CDR3 contains 12 residues. The DNA for the CDR3 is TGTGCCAGCAGCAAGCGAGGGGGGCAGCAGTACTTC. Protein product: CASSKRGGQQYF.